Presented here are 9 T cell receptor beta chains from one specimen sequenced in a study of blood T cell repertoires in COVID-19. Produced via immunoSEQ multiplex PCR; TCRdb's table is partial and in-frame only. The table has some 300,000 clones, approximately 91% seen once. Sequenced: PBMCs or T cells enriched from blood (not recorded which). The source is a woman younger than 45 who had been exposed to COVID-19.

V is TRBV5-1 and J is TRBJ2-7; the D is unclear. The germline V and J ends were trimmed by 4 bases and 1 base, with 9 bases remaining between them. The CDR3 covers 13 residues. Per the germline V gene, CDR1 is SGHRS and CDR2 is YFSETQ. CDR3 nucleotide sequence: TGCGCCAGCAGCCTGACAAGGTCCTACGAGCAGTACTTC. Translation: CASSLTRSYEQYF. Full variable domain (remainder filled in from reference TRBV5-1 and TRBJ2-7): KAGVTQTPRYLIKTRGQQVTLSCSPISGHRSVSWYQQTPGQGLQFLFEYFSETQRNKGNFPGRFSGRQFSNSRSEMNVSTLELGDSALYLCASSLTRSYEQYFGPGTRLTVT.

V gene TRBV4-3 combines with J gene TRBJ1-5, with no clear D. Per the germline V gene, CDR1 is LGHNA and CDR2 is YSLEER. The V end lost 0 bases, the J end lost 7 bases, and 13 bases lay between the germline ends. This CDR3 is built from 15 residues. CDR3 DNA sequence: TGCGCCAGCAGCCAAGATGCGGGGTCGGGACAGCCCCAGCATTTT. Its protein product is CASSQDAGSGQPQHF.

The chain links TRBV30 to TRBJ2-7; 7 nucleotides match TRBD1. V shed 3 bases and J 2 bases; nucleotides not matched to a gene: 10. CDR1 GTSNPN and CDR2 SVGIG come from the germline V gene (reference sequence). The CDR3 has 15 residues. The chain's CDR3 is CAWRDRTEGPYEQYF. The DNA of the CDR3 is TGTGCCTGGAGGGACAGGACAGAGGGGCCCTACGAGCAGTACTTC.

The J gene is TRBJ2-7, the V gene TRBV18; 9 positions match TRBD1. V lost 4 bases and J lost 6; bases outside the gene matches: 4. The CDR3 totals 13 residues. Germline V gene sequence: CDR1 KGHSH, CDR2 LQKENI. The CDR3 loop reads CASSQGQGFEQYF. Here the CDR3 DNA reads TGTGCCAGCTCACAGGGACAGGGCTTCGAGCAGTACTTC.

V is TRBV13 and J is TRBJ1-5; tentative D call: TRBD1 (6 bases). V shed 5 bases and J shed 10 bases, with 15 bases lying between them. This CDR3 is built from 13 residues. CDR1 and CDR2 from the germline V gene are PRHDT and FYEKMQ (reference sequence). The CDR3: CASSLGTFRPQHF. The DNA of the CDR3 is TGTGCCAGCAGCCTCGGGACATTCCGACCCCAGCATTTT.

The chain couples TRBV5-1 to TRBJ1-5, with TRBD1 as a possible D gene (5 bases). The V end was cut by 4 bases, the J end by 4 bases, with 18 bases between. The germline V gene encodes CDR1 SGHRS and CDR2 YFSETQ. The CDR3 extends over 16 amino acids. CDR3: CASSKNVRVANQPQHF. CDR3 DNA: TGCGCCAGCAGCAAAAACGTCAGGGTGGCAAATCAGCCCCAGCATTTT.

This clone came up once. The chain links TRBV14 to TRBJ1-1, with 8 bases that match TRBD1. CDR1 and CDR2 from the germline V gene are SGHDN and FVKESK. The CDR3 is 17 amino acids. V lost 1 base, J lost 5 bases, and 12 bases stayed unmatched. The CDR3 DNA is TGTGCCAGCAGCCAAGCGGACAGGGCTCTTAGGCTGACTGAAGCTTTCTTT. Translating it yields CASSQADRALRLTEAFF.

This clone is a singleton in its sample. J is TRBJ2-2 and V is TRBV11-3; a possible D gene is TRBD1 (5 bases). This CDR3 is 13 amino acids long. Trimming took off 1 base at V and 8 bases at J, with 8 bases between the two ends. The V gene's germline CDR1 is SGHNT and CDR2 YENEEA. The CDR3 region has the DNA TGTGCCAGCAGCTTAGGCAGGGCTGGGGAGCTGTTTTTT. Its translation: CASSLGRAGELFF.

The V call is TRBV7-9, the J call TRBJ1-5; tentative D call: TRBD1 (5 bases). This CDR3 contains 15 residues. Germline values: CDR1 SEHNR, CDR2 FQNEAQ (reference sequence). V lost 4 bases to trimming and J lost 0 bases, with 10 bases between them. The CDR3 bases are TGTGCCAGCAGCTCAATCGGGGGTAGCAATCAGCCCCAGCATTTT. Protein sequence: CASSSIGGSNQPQHF.